This T cell receptor beta chain was sequenced during a study of T cells after yellow fever vaccination. The study, taken as a whole, reports: Shared CD4/CD8 clonotypes were a small share, likely from convergent recombination. Contamination by abundant bulk-population clonotypes could be present in FACS-sorted repertoires.

As concerns this clonotype: What it binds is unknown.

Germline loops: CDR1 SEHNR, CDR2 FQNEAQ (reference sequence). The CDR3 runs 13 residues. V lost 5 bases, J lost 2 bases, and 9 bases lay in between. In making TCR cDNA, 5'RACE template switching added a universal primer site and UMIs to it. TCRdb analysed the 5' RACE reads with MiXCR anew, one entry per CDR3 protein. Here the sample spans hundreds of thousands of distinct CDR3 sequences, about 3.5% being singletons. The chain combines TRBV7-9 with TRBJ1-2, with TRBD1 as a possible D gene (6 bases). The origin of this receptor is a man aged 18-30 years who received the YFV17D yellow fever vaccine. This specimen consisted of PBMCs, obtained on the day of the yellow fever booster vaccination. The CDR3 nucleotides are TGTGCCAGCAGCAGGACAGAAAACTATGGCTACACCTTC. Its translation: CASSRTENYGYTF.